This paragraph reports one T cell receptor beta chain. Germline CDR1 and CDR2: MNHEY and SMNVEV (reference sequence). Trimming at V came to 2 bases and at J to 5 bases, leaving 3 bases not matched to a gene. The CDR3 extends over 14 amino acids. The sample is drawn from a study of blood T cell repertoires in COVID-19. Across the whole study: Sites across the United States, Italy and Spain contributed samples from acute and convalescent COVID-19. From T cells, B-cell-depleted T cells, or PBMCs came the material, which was cDNA or gDNA.

The method was immunoSEQ multiplex PCR; TCRdb's version includes in-frame clones alone and lacks a portion of them. Here the sample spans more than 200,000 clones, about four fifths being singletons. This receptor was identified in an elderly woman with acute or convalescent COVID-19. Input material: peripheral blood. The chain carries TRBV27 and TRBJ1-2; 9 bases fit TRBD1. The CDR3, as DNA: TGTGCCAGCAGTTTACAAGGACAGGGGTATGGCTACACCTTC. It codes for CASSLQGQGYGYTF.